A single sample is the source of the 31 T cell receptor beta chains below, sequenced in a study. MiXCR, run by TCRdb on the RT-PCR reads, gives a single entry per CDR3 protein. The sample has approximately 720,000 distinct CDR3 sequences, 11% to 15% seen once; the top ten hold 3.6%. Sequencing was done on a sample of memory CD4+ T cells from blood. These receptors originate from a female donor in good health, serving as a healthy control.

The V gene is TRBV29-1, the J gene TRBJ2-6; 7 nucleotides align to TRBD1. The CDR3 contains 16 residues. The germline CDR1 and CDR2 sequences are SQVTM and ANQGSEA. V shed 7 bases and J 0 bases; nucleotides not matched to a gene: 9. CDR3 sequence: CSDRQGQSSGANVLTF. The DNA of the CDR3 is TGCAGCGACAGACAGGGTCAGAGCTCTGGGGCCAACGTCCTGACTTTC.

This clonotype was seen at least ten times. The chain combines TRBV29-1 with TRBJ1-6; maybe TRBD1 (6 bases). The CDR3 covers 13 residues. V was trimmed by 7 bases and J by 9 bases, leaving 16 bases between them. Per the germline V gene, CDR1 is SQVTM and CDR2 is ANQGSEA. The CDR3 reads CSARDRIGSPLHF. CDR3 in DNA: TGCAGCGCTCGTGACAGGATCGGTTCACCCCTCCACTTT.

The chain recombines TRBV6-2 or TRBV6-3 with TRBJ2-7; weak D call: TRBD1 (5 bases). Germline loops: CDR1 MNHEY, CDR2 SVGEGT. Trimming stripped 5 bases from V and 6 bases from J, with 20 bases between. The CDR3 loop spans 15 amino acids. CDR3 DNA: TGTGCCAGCAGTCCTCATCAGGGTTATTCGGTCGAGCAGTACTTC. Translated: CASSPHQGYSVEQYF.

The chain combines TRBV24-1 with TRBJ2-1; D remains unclear. The germline CDR1 and CDR2 sequences are KGHDR and SFDVKD. There are 13 residues in the CDR3. V lost 3 bases, J lost 10 bases, and 12 bases lay in between. CDR3 sequence (DNA): TGTGCCACCAGTGATGACATAAGGGCCGAGCAGTTCTTC. Translation gives CATSDDIRAEQFF.

About this clonotype itself: The junction differs from germline at one of its ends, possibly a read error. This chain links TRBV5-1 with TRBJ2-3; D not certain. CDR1 is SGHRS and CDR2 is YFSETQ in the germline V gene. CDR3 length: 11 residues. The CDR3 bases are TGCGCCGGCAGCTTGGCAGATACGCAGTATTTT. This translates into CAGSLADTQYF.

The V gene is TRBV15, the J gene TRBJ2-5; weak D call: TRBD1 (5 bases). The germline V and J ends were trimmed by 1 base and 4 bases, with 13 bases remaining between them. Germline lookup yields CDR1 LNHNV and CDR2 YYDKDF (reference sequence). This CDR3 has 15 amino acids. The CDR3, as DNA: TGTGCCACCAGCAGAGTTAGGGGTTTGGGAGAGACCCAGTACTTC. Translated, it gives CATSRVRGLGETQYF.

The V gene is TRBV28, the J gene TRBJ1-6; no definite D call. This CDR3 is built from 15 residues. Trimming left V 7 bases short and J 5 bases short, with 15 bases between. Germline CDR1 and CDR2: MDHEN and SYDVKM. The DNA for the CDR3 is TGTGCCAGCATTTATGGCCGGGTTGATAATTCACCCCTCCACTTT. The encoded protein is CASIYGRVDNSPLHF. The whole variable domain, remainder taken from reference TRBV28 and TRBJ1-6, is DVKVTQSSRYLVKRTGEKVFLECVQDMDHENMFWYRQDPGLGLRLIYFSYDVKMKEKGDIPEGYSVSREKKERFSLILESASTNQTSMYLCASIYGRVDNSPLHFGNGTRLTVT.

This clonotype was detected a few times. The chain recombines TRBV4-3 with TRBJ2-1; TRBD2 agrees at 8 bases. Germline assignment: CDR1 LGHNA and CDR2 YSLEER. This CDR3 comprises 16 residues. Trimming took 1 base from V and 3 from J; bases not matched to a gene: 5. The CDR3 protein is CASSQGTSQFYNEQFF. The CDR3 region has the DNA TGCGCCAGCAGCCAAGGGACTAGCCAATTCTACAATGAGCAGTTCTTC.

This clonotype has a handful of counts. The chain couples TRBV30 to TRBJ2-1, with 8 bases that match TRBD1. The CDR3 consists of 14 residues. V shed 0 bases and J 6 bases; nucleotides not matched to a gene: 4. Germline CDR1 and CDR2: GTSNPN and SVGIG (reference sequence). Here the CDR3 reads CAWSVGTGANEQFF. Here the CDR3 DNA reads TGTGCCTGGAGTGTGGGGACAGGTGCCAATGAGCAGTTCTTC. Full variable domain (outside the CDR3, taken from reference TRBV30 and TRBJ2-1): SQTIHQWPATLVQPVGSPLSLECTVEGTSNPNLYWYRQAAGRGLQLLFYSVGIGQISSEVPQNLSASRPQDRQFILSSKKLLLSDSGFYLCAWSVGTGANEQFFGPGTRLTVL.

This clonotype has just a few counts. DNA of the CDR3: TGTGCCAGCAGTTACAACAGTATCCCCTACGAGCAGTACTTC. Translating it yields CASSYNSIPYEQYF. This sequence joins TRBV6-2 or TRBV6-3 and TRBJ2-7; D is unresolved. V lost 2 bases and J lost 2, with 10 bases in between. The CDR3 is 14 amino acids. Germline V CDR1 and CDR2: MNHEY, SVGEGT.

This clonotype was seen at least ten times. J is TRBJ1-1 and V is TRBV20-1, with a weak D call TRBD1 (6 bases). Deletions cut 7 bases from V and 0 bases from J, with 24 bases between. The CDR3 is 17 amino acids. Germline lookup yields CDR1 DFQATT and CDR2 SNEGSKA (reference sequence). The CDR3 sequence: CSETGLFQGSMNTEAFF. CDR3 DNA sequence: TGCAGTGAAACTGGGCTGTTTCAGGGGAGCATGAACACTGAAGCTTTCTTT.

The sample holds many counts of this clonotype. This chain connects TRBV20-1 to TRBJ2-1; D might be TRBD2 (5 bases). The CDR3 extends over 11 amino acids. Germline V gene data show CDR1 as DFQATT and CDR2 as SNEGSKA (reference sequence). Trimming pared 7 bases from V and 10 bases from J, leaving 14 bases between. CDR3 loop: CSVGSDVEQFF. The CDR3 DNA is TGCAGTGTGGGTAGCGACGTGGAGCAGTTCTTC.

Many counts were recorded for this clonotype. Written as DNA, the CDR3 is TGTGCCAGCAAAATAACACAGGGGGTGACCCAGTACTTC. Translated, it gives CASKITQGVTQYF. V gene TRBV12-3 or TRBV12-4 combines with J gene TRBJ2-5; TRBD1 matches 8 bases. V lost 7 bases and J lost 7; bases outside the gene matches: 8. The CDR3 has 13 amino acids.

This clonotype appeared a few times. V usage is TRBV6-2 or TRBV6-3 and J usage is TRBJ2-5; D ambiguous. Trimming stripped 7 bases from V and 5 bases from J, with 11 bases between. This CDR3 is built from 12 residues. CDR1 and CDR2 from the germline V gene are MNHEY and SVGEGT. The CDR3 nucleotides read TGTGCCAGCACCTACCTGGGGGAGACCCAGTACTTC. As protein: CASTYLGETQYF.

The chain employs TRBV7-2 and TRBJ1-6, with D tentatively TRBD1 (6 bases). The length of the CDR3 is 15 residues. Trimming shortened V by 5 bases and J by 17 bases, and 25 bases separated the two germline ends. From germline, CDR1 is SGHTA and CDR2 FQGNSA. The CDR3 sequence is CASSSYRVYNSPFHF. CDR3 nucleotides: TGTGCCAGCAGCAGCTACAGGGTCTATAATTCACCTTTCCACTTT.

V gene TRBV5-6 combines with J gene TRBJ2-7; 7 bases are a match to TRBD1. Germline-derived CDR1 and CDR2 are SGHDT and YYEEEE. Germline trimming cut 3 bases from V and 1 base from J; bases unmatched to any gene: 7. This CDR3 spans 15 amino acids. The CDR3 reads CASSWTGPGSYEQYF. The CDR3 DNA follows: TGTGCCAGCAGCTGGACAGGACCAGGTTCCTACGAGCAGTACTTC.

There are a few counts of this clonotype. This chain connects TRBV5-1 to TRBJ2-4, with 7 bases fitting TRBD1. With V trimmed by 0 bases and J by 6 bases, 3 bases remained unmatched. Per the germline V gene, CDR1 is SGHRS and CDR2 is YFSETQ. CDR3 length equals 14 residues. The CDR3: CASSLGDSLNIQYF. The CDR3 nucleotides read TGCGCCAGCAGCTTGGGGGACAGCCTAAACATTCAGTACTTC.

This clonotype came up many times. The chain employs TRBV4-1 and TRBJ2-7, with 8 bases aligning to TRBD1. Germline V gene lookup returns CDR1 MGHRA and CDR2 YSYEKL. V shed 5 bases and J 2 bases; nucleotides not matched to a gene: 5. The CDR3 sequence is 14 residues long. CDR3 loop: CASSLQQGAYEQYF. The DNA for the CDR3 is TGCGCCAGCAGCTTACAACAGGGGGCCTACGAGCAGTACTTC.

On this clonotype itself: The limits of the CDR3 on the DNA are not certain, so only TCRdb's listed CDR3 is given. The chain recombines TRBV4-3 with TRBJ1-5; the table names TRBD1, a call not compared with the DNA. Germline CDR1 LGHNA, CDR2 YSLEER. The CDR3 is 18 amino acids in total, end residues counted. CDR3: CASSQDDFRGRPNQPQHF.

This clonotype was counted between two and nine times. The chain joins TRBV5-1 to TRBJ2-5; no firm D call. Germline assignment: CDR1 SGHRS and CDR2 YFSETQ. The CDR3 extends over 16 amino acids. With 2 bases removed from V and 4 bases from J, the gap between germline ends came to 18 bases. As DNA, the CDR3 is TGCGCCAGCAGCTTTAATCCCCATGGCAGAGGAGAGACCCAGTACTTC. This gives the protein CASSFNPHGRGETQYF.

This clonotype was observed a few times. The chain is built from TRBV20-1 and TRBJ1-2; TRBD1 might be the D (5 bases). With 1 base removed from V and 6 bases from J, the gap between germline ends came to 9 bases. The length of the CDR3 is 12 residues. Germline V gene sequence: CDR1 DFQATT, CDR2 SNEGSKA (reference sequence). CDR3 sequence (DNA): TGCAGTGCTAGAGGGGGCGGGGATGGCTACACCTTC. Protein: CSARGGGDGYTF.

This clonotype came up many times. The chain combines TRBV9 with TRBJ2-5; TRBD1 is a possible D gene (6 bases). This CDR3 is 15 amino acids long. CDR1 is SGDLS and CDR2 is YYNGEE in the germline V gene. V was clipped by 0 bases and J by 2 bases, with 11 bases between them. The DNA of the CDR3 is TGTGCCAGCAGCGTAGACAACAGGGCACAAGAGACCCAGTACTTC. Its protein is CASSVDNRAQETQYF.

At least ten counts were recorded for this clonotype. This chain links TRBV4-2 with TRBJ2-7, with D possibly called TRBD1 or TRBD2 (5 bases each). V lost 0 bases and J lost 0, with 18 bases in between. CDR1 and CDR2 from the germline V gene are LGHNA and YNFKEQ. CDR3 size: 18 residues. The CDR3 DNA reads as TGTGCCAGCAGCCAAGATCTGGATTGGGACCAACACTCCTACGAGCAGTACTTC. Translation gives CASSQDLDWDQHSYEQYF.

This clonotype was picked up many times. This chain links TRBV10-2 with TRBJ1-2; D call uncertain. The CDR3 spans 14 residues. Trimming removed 4 bases at V and 0 bases at J, with 9 bases between. Per the germline V gene, CDR1 is WSHSY and CDR2 is SAAADI. CDR3 sequence reads: CASSGVETNYGYTF. CDR3 bases: TGCGCCAGCAGTGGGGTGGAAACTAACTATGGCTACACCTTC.

In its sample, this clonotype was seen a few times. The CDR3 bases are TGTGCCAGCGAGGGAGTTAATGAAAAACTGTTTTTT. Amino acid sequence: CASEGVNEKLFF. The chain has TRBV5-6 and TRBJ1-4; unclear D gene. Per germline, CDR1 SGHDT and CDR2 YYEEEE. The CDR3 has 12 residues. Trimming left V 7 bases short and J 4 bases short, with 8 bases between.

This clonotype has only a few counts. The rearrangement links TRBV20-1 to TRBJ2-7; 9 nucleotides match TRBD2. Germline V gives CDR1 DFQATT, CDR2 SNEGSKA (reference sequence). The V gene end was trimmed by 5 bases and the J gene end by 12 bases; junction bases not matched to a gene: 20. The CDR3 has 15 amino acids. The chain's CDR3 is CSAPHRGSGSRSAYF. The CDR3 DNA follows: TGCAGTGCTCCCCATCGAGGTAGCGGGAGTAGGAGCGCGTACTTC.

At least ten counts were recorded for this clonotype. This may be a read error: a much more frequent sequence differs by one nucleotide. The chain recombines TRBV7-9 with TRBJ2-7, with D unresolved. CDR3 length: 11 amino acids. Trimming cost V 1 base and J 5 bases, with 3 bases left between them. The germline V gene has CDR1 SEHNR and CDR2 FQNEAQ (reference sequence). The CDR3 sequence is CASSLVDEQYF. In DNA form, the CDR3 reads TGTGCCAGCAGCTTAGTGGACGAGCAGTACTTC.

Only a few counts were recorded for this clonotype. V and J are TRBV5-4 and TRBJ2-7; D possibly corresponds to TRBD1 (5 bases). V lost 0 bases and J 5 bases, leaving 18 bases between the germline ends. The CDR3 length is 16 residues. Germline CDR1 SGHNT, CDR2 YYREEE (reference sequence). The CDR3 DNA reads as TGTGCCAGCAGCTTGGGGGCTCAGGGATCCGACCACGAGCAGTACTTC. Residues: CASSLGAQGSDHEQYF.

This clonotype has at least ten counts. The chain uses TRBV7-9 and TRBJ2-1; maybe TRBD1 (5 bases). Trimming stripped 5 bases from V and 4 bases from J, with 12 bases between. CDR1 is SEHNR, CDR2 FQNEAQ, per germline (reference sequence). This CDR3 has 14 amino acids. The CDR3: CASSVQVSYNEQFF. The CDR3 bases are TGTGCCAGCAGCGTACAGGTTTCGTACAATGAGCAGTTCTTC.

This clonotype was seen at least ten times. The chain links TRBV5-1 to TRBJ2-1; a weak D match, TRBD2 (5 bases). V was trimmed by 4 bases and J by 6 bases, leaving 11 bases between them. The CDR3 sequence is 13 residues long. Germline assignment: CDR1 SGHRS and CDR2 YFSETQ. The CDR3 DNA sequence: TGCGCCAGCAGCGTGGACGGGATCAATGAGCAGTTCTTC. The encoded protein is CASSVDGINEQFF.

The rearrangement uses TRBV4-3 and TRBJ2-3, with D possibly matching TRBD2 (7 bases). Trimming removed 1 base at V and 5 bases at J, with 19 bases between. Germline V CDR1 and CDR2: LGHNA, YSLEER. The CDR3 is made up of 17 amino acids. The CDR3 here is CASSQGLGGGREDTQYF. Here the CDR3 DNA reads TGCGCCAGCAGCCAAGGTTTGGGGGGGGGCCGTGAAGATACGCAGTATTTT.